One and the same sample provided the 23 T cell receptor beta chains below, sequenced in a study of cytomegalovirus exposure and HLA in healthy donors. The PCR made use of 60 Vbeta and 13 Jbeta primers. Clones were sequenced by immunoSEQ multiplex PCR, and TCRdb holds only the in-frame ones, with some missing. The data contain 170,000 or so clones, around 80% of them seen just once; the ten biggest clones take up 1%. The material sequenced was PBMCs. Receptors originate from a woman aged 45 to 65 in good health and CMV-seropositive.

The chain links TRBV4-3 to TRBJ2-3, with 8 bases aligning to TRBD2. The CDR3 sequence is 17 residues long. CDR1 and CDR2 from the germline V gene are LGHNA and YSLEER. The V segment lost 4 bases and the J segment 0 bases; nucleotides outside the gene matches: 9. The DNA of the CDR3 is TGCGCCAGCAGCCGTGGAAGAGCGGGGGCTAGCACAGATACGCAGTATTTT. Its translation is CASSRGRAGASTDTQYF.

This chain links TRBV9 with TRBJ2-7; 10 positions agree with TRBD2. Looked up from germline, CDR1 is SGDLS and CDR2 is YYNGEE. CDR3 length: 15 residues. The ends lost 4 bases at V and 2 bases at J; junction bases unmatched: 6. The CDR3 DNA reads as TGTGCCAGCAGCCGCTCAGCGGGGGGGACCTACGAGCAGTACTTC. It encodes CASSRSAGGTYEQYF.

V and J are TRBV18 and TRBJ2-7; a possible D gene is TRBD2 (5 bases). Trimming cost V 2 bases and J 5 bases, with 10 bases left between them. Germline V gives CDR1 KGHSH, CDR2 LQKENI. This CDR3 contains 13 residues. CDR3 bases: TGTGCCAGCTCACCAGGGCTAGCTCACGAGCAGTACTTC. Translating it yields CASSPGLAHEQYF.

J is TRBJ2-1 and V is TRBV19; no clear D. The germline gives CDR1 LNHDA, CDR2 SQIVND (reference sequence). The CDR3 loop spans 14 amino acids. Trimming stripped 6 bases from V and 0 bases from J, with 9 bases between. The CDR3, as DNA: TGTGCCAGTAGGAGTCCGGGCTCCTACAATGAGCAGTTCTTC. Translating it yields CASRSPGSYNEQFF.

This sequence joins TRBV2 and TRBJ1-4; D is possibly TRBD1 (6 bases). Germline V gives CDR1 SNHLY, CDR2 FYNNEI. The CDR3 has 12 amino acids. Trimming took 3 bases from V and 14 from J, leaving 13 bases between them. The CDR3 DNA is TGTGCCAGCAGTGAGGAGGACAGAGGGCTGTTTTTT. Translated: CASSEEDRGLFF.

This clone appeared a single time. The DNA for the CDR3 is TGCGCCAGCAGCCCGAAAGACAGATATAGCAATCAGCCCCAGCATTTT. Translated, it gives CASSPKDRYSNQPQHF. V and J are TRBV5-1 and TRBJ1-5; tentative D call: TRBD1 (5 bases). Germline V gene data show CDR1 as SGHRS and CDR2 as YFSETQ. This CDR3 is 16 amino acids long. The V end was cut by 4 bases, the J end by 0 bases, with 14 bases between.

The chain employs TRBV19 and TRBJ2-1, with D perhaps TRBD1 (6 bases). V was clipped by 6 bases and J by 16 bases, with 19 bases between them. CDR1 LNHDA and CDR2 SQIVND come from the germline V gene (reference sequence). The CDR3 is 12 residues long. As DNA, the CDR3 is TGTGCCAGTAGACACCCCACAGGGCGCCTCTTCTTC. This gives the protein CASRHPTGRLFF. The full variable domain, completed using reference TRBV19 and TRBJ2-1, is DGGITQSPKYLFRKEGQNVTLSCEQNLNHDAMYWYRQDPGQGLRLIYYSQIVNDFQKGDIAEGYSVSREKKESFPLTVTSAQKNPTAFYLCASRHPTGRLFFGPGTRLTVL.

The chain links TRBV29-1 to TRBJ1-2; 7 positions match TRBD1. Losses at the gene ends were 4 bases for V and 5 bases for J; bases not matched to a gene: 13. The V gene's germline CDR1 is SQVTM and CDR2 ANQGSEA. CDR3 length: 15 residues. The CDR3 protein is CSVVKGMTGTYGYTF. The CDR3 coding sequence is TGCAGCGTTGTTAAAGGGATGACAGGGACTTATGGCTACACCTTC.

V and J are TRBV11-3 and TRBJ2-2; 14 bases align to TRBD2. The junction had 2 bases not matched to a gene; V was cut back by 0 bases and J by 5 bases. The CDR3 sequence is 17 residues long. Germline V gives CDR1 SGHNT, CDR2 YENEEA. The CDR3 nucleotides are TGTGCCAGCAGCTTAGAGGGACTAGCGGGAGTAACCGGGGAGCTGTTTTTT. Translation: CASSLEGLAGVTGELFF.

The V gene is TRBV7-2, the J gene TRBJ2-5; no definite D call. The length of the CDR3 is 11 residues. Trimming cost V 5 bases and J 5 bases, with 6 bases left between them. The germline V gene has CDR1 SGHTA and CDR2 FQGNSA. In DNA, the CDR3 is TGTGCCAGCAGCGTGAGCGAGACCCAGTACTTC. It codes for CASSVSETQYF. Full variable domain (remainder filled in from reference TRBV7-2 and TRBJ2-5): GAGVSQSPSNKVTEKGKDVELRCDPISGHTALYWYRQSLGQGLEFLIYFQGNSAPDKSGLPSDRFSAERTGGSVSTLTIQRTQQEDSAVYLCASSVSETQYFGPGTRLLVL.

J is TRBJ1-1 and V is TRBV4-2; TRBD1 is a possible D gene (5 bases). Germline lookup yields CDR1 LGHNA and CDR2 YNFKEQ. Trimming pared 8 bases from V and 1 base from J, leaving 20 bases between. The CDR3 contains 16 residues. The CDR3 here is CASHGTGTKWNTEAFF. CDR3 coding DNA: TGTGCCAGCCACGGGACTGGGACTAAATGGAACACTGAAGCTTTCTTT.

The table lists this clone with a few counts. This chain connects TRBV19 to TRBJ1-2; no clear D gene. Between the trimmed V and J ends, which lost 6 bases and 3 bases, there was a span of 11 bases. Germline V gives CDR1 LNHDA, CDR2 SQIVND (reference sequence). The length of the CDR3 is 13 residues. The CDR3 coding sequence is TGTGCCAGTAGACCGACCGGAGACTATGGCTACACCTTC. Amino acid sequence: CASRPTGDYGYTF.

Of note for this clone: Additional DNA sequences in this sample encode the identical CDR3. This chain joins TRBV28 and TRBJ1-5; the D is unclear. Trimming took 5 bases from V and 7 from J, leaving 9 bases between them. Germline CDR1 reads MDHEN; CDR2 reads SYDVKM. The CDR3 is made up of 12 amino acids. The CDR3 spells CASSLSRQPQHF. Written as DNA, the CDR3 is TGTGCCAGCAGTCTCTCCCGGCAGCCCCAGCATTTT.

This chain links TRBV7-9 with TRBJ1-6; maybe TRBD1 (6 bases). The CDR3 is made up of 14 amino acids. The germline V and J ends were trimmed by 1 base and 14 bases, with 15 bases remaining between them. In germline, CDR1 is SEHNR, CDR2 FQNEAQ (reference sequence). The CDR3 here is CASSLGLQGTSLHF. CDR3 nucleotide sequence: TGTGCCAGCAGCTTAGGCCTACAGGGTACATCCCTCCACTTT.

The genes are TRBV15 and TRBJ1-2, with 8 bases lining up with TRBD1. V dropped 1 base and J dropped 8; count of bases not matched to a gene: 12. In germline, CDR1 is LNHNV, CDR2 YYDKDF (reference sequence). This CDR3 comprises 16 residues. Here the CDR3 DNA reads TGTGCCACCAGCAGAGGGGGACAGGCCAACAGGGAGGGCTACACCTTC. It codes for CATSRGGQANREGYTF.

The chain couples TRBV5-1 to TRBJ1-4, with 8 bases lining up with TRBD1. From germline, CDR1 is SGHRS and CDR2 YFSETQ. The CDR3 has 14 amino acids. The V segment lost 0 bases and the J segment 7 bases; nucleotides outside the gene matches: 2. CDR3 sequence (DNA): TGCGCCAGCAGCTTGGCAGGGGGCTTTGAAAAACTGTTTTTT. As protein: CASSLAGGFEKLFF.

CDR3 coding DNA: TGTGCCAGCAGCGGAGCTGGGGCCAACGTCCTGACTTTC. This translates into CASSGAGANVLTF. The rearrangement joins TRBV2 to TRBJ2-6; no firm D call. Germline CDR1 is SNHLY and CDR2 is FYNNEI. V was pared by 6 bases and J by 2 bases, with 5 bases between. CDR3 length: 13 residues.

This sequence joins TRBV7-9 and TRBJ2-1; TRBD1 aligns across 9 bases. This CDR3 is built from 19 residues. J was trimmed by 0 bases and V by 8 bases; bases with no gene match: 17. Germline V gene lookup returns CDR1 SEHNR and CDR2 FQNEAQ (reference sequence). CDR3 amino acids: CASGVIQGAPTSSYNEQFF. In DNA, the CDR3 is TGTGCCAGCGGAGTCATACAGGGGGCTCCTACGAGCTCCTACAATGAGCAGTTCTTC.

The chain links TRBV15 to TRBJ1-1; possibly TRBD1 for D (6 bases). CDR1 and CDR2 (germline): LNHNV, YYDKDF (reference sequence). The CDR3 is 16 amino acids. V gave up 3 bases and J gave up 4 bases, with 18 bases separating them. The CDR3 region is CATSSGGKIEITEAFF. In DNA, the CDR3 is TGTGCCACCAGCAGTGGGGGCAAGATAGAAATCACTGAAGCTTTCTTT. Looking up the rest from reference TRBV15 and TRBJ1-1 gives the full variable domain: DAMVIQNPRYQVTQFGKPVTLSCSQTLNHNVMYWYQQKSSQAPKLLFHYYDKDFNNEADTPDNFQSRRPNTSFCFLDIRSPGLGDTAMYLCATSSGGKIEITEAFFGQGTRLTVV.

This chain connects TRBV7-3 to TRBJ2-3; D is ambiguous. Germline V CDR1 and CDR2: SGHTA, FQGTGA. There are 12 residues in the CDR3. Trimming pared 5 bases from V and 3 bases from J, leaving 6 bases between. DNA for the CDR3: TGTGCCAGCAGCCCTTCGACAGATACGCAGTATTTT. As protein: CASSPSTDTQYF.

This clone was seen a single time. This specimen includes other DNA sequences encoding the same CDR3. This chain links TRBV5-1 with TRBJ1-1; the D is unclear. The CDR3 loop spans 15 amino acids. V dropped 7 bases and J dropped 1 base, with 17 bases sitting between them. The germline CDR1 and CDR2 sequences are SGHRS and YFSETQ. DNA of the CDR3: TGCGCCAGCGGACGATTCTCGGGGTCGAACACTGAAGCTTTCTTT. It yields the protein CASGRFSGSNTEAFF.

This chain links TRBV18 with TRBJ1-2; 9 bases are shared with TRBD1. The CDR3 has 15 residues. Per germline, CDR1 KGHSH and CDR2 LQKENI. The ends lost 2 bases at V and 8 bases at J; junction bases unmatched: 9. Here the CDR3 reads CASSPEGQGSGGYTF. In DNA, the CDR3 is TGTGCCAGCTCACCAGAGGGACAGGGCTCAGGGGGCTACACCTTC.

This clone was seen once. The rearrangement uses TRBV11-3 and TRBJ2-5; weak D call: TRBD2 (5 bases). The CDR3 extends over 14 amino acids. The germline V gene encodes CDR1 SGHNT and CDR2 YENEEA. V dropped 5 bases and J dropped 2 bases, with 12 bases sitting between them. The CDR3 here is CASSKGRDQETQYF. The CDR3 coding sequence is TGTGCCAGCAGCAAAGGACGGGATCAAGAGACCCAGTACTTC.